The next 18 T cell receptor beta chains were all read from a single sample in a study of a mutant IDH1 vaccine in newly diagnosed glioma. These receptors have no known antigen. Generated by immunoSEQ multiplex PCR, the TCRdb table keeps only in-frame clones and is missing some. The sample yields tens of thousands of clones, 74% seen once. Described time point: week 35, safety follow-up. Mutant IDH1 20-mer peptide, at 300 ug, made up each vaccine dose, with topical imiquimod. The specimen comprised PBMCs, sampled from a glioma patient whose treatment included an IDH1 peptide vaccine. Receptors originate from a man aged 45 to 65 with glioma.

The chain joins TRBV19 to TRBJ2-7, with 9 bases that match TRBD1. Germline CDR1 reads LNHDA; CDR2 reads SQIVND (reference sequence). The CDR3 contains 12 residues. After removal of 10 bases from V and 3 bases from J, the junction contained 4 bases not matched to a gene. The CDR3 DNA reads TGTGCCACCACAGGGGGCGGCTACGAGCAGTACTTC. It translates to CATTGGGYEQYF.

The chain joins TRBV30 to TRBJ1-4; tentatively, D is TRBD1 (5 bases). The CDR3 is 14 amino acids. Trimming left V 2 bases short and J 4 bases short, with 11 bases between. Germline loops: CDR1 GTSNPN, CDR2 SVGIG (reference sequence). The DNA of the CDR3 is TGTGCCTGGAGTCCGACAGCAATTAATGAAAAACTGTTTTTT. It specifies CAWSPTAINEKLFF. The variable domain in full, completed from reference TRBV30 and TRBJ1-4, reads SQTIHQWPATLVQPVGSPLSLECTVEGTSNPNLYWYRQAAGRGLQLLFYSVGIGQISSEVPQNLSASRPQDRQFILSSKKLLLSDSGFYLCAWSPTAINEKLFFGSGTQLSVL.

This chain uses TRBV2 with TRBJ1-5, with 8 bases identical to TRBD1. Per germline, CDR1 SNHLY and CDR2 FYNNEI. The trim removed 10 bases at V and 2 bases at J, leaving 7 bases unmatched. The CDR3 is 14 amino acids. The CDR3 here is CATTDREGNQPQHF. The CDR3 DNA reads as TGTGCCACTACGGACAGGGAAGGCAATCAGCCCCAGCATTTT. The variable domain in full, with the rest retrieved from reference TRBV2 and TRBJ1-5, is EPEVTQTPSHQVTQMGQEVILRCVPISNHLYFYWYRQILGQKVEFLVSFYNNEISEKSEIFDDQFSVERPDGSNFTLKIRSTKLEDSAMYFCATTDREGNQPQHFGDGTRLSIL.

The rearrangement joins TRBV2 to TRBJ2-3, with 7 bases fitting TRBD2. Germline-derived CDR1 and CDR2 are SNHLY and FYNNEI. There are 14 residues in the CDR3. V trimming: 3 bases; J trimming: 1 base; junction bases outside the gene matches: 1. The CDR3 loop reads CASSESGGTDTQYF. The CDR3 nucleotides read TGTGCCAGCAGTGAGAGCGGGGGCACAGATACGCAGTATTTT.

This chain links TRBV10-3 with TRBJ2-1, with D perhaps TRBD2 (5 bases). The germline CDR1 and CDR2 sequences are ENHRY and SYGVKD. The germline V and J ends were trimmed by 2 bases and 6 bases, with 8 bases remaining between them. This CDR3 region has 13 residues. Here the CDR3 DNA reads TGTGCCATCAGTGAGCCCGGGGTCAATGAGCAGTTCTTC. Its protein is CAISEPGVNEQFF.

This clone has more than one count but fewer than ten. This chain connects TRBV9 to TRBJ2-2; D is perhaps TRBD2 (5 bases). V was shortened by 0 bases and J by 0 bases, with 6 bases between the two germline ends. Germline V lookup: CDR1 SGDLS, CDR2 YYNGEE. The CDR3 sequence is 15 residues long. CDR3 in DNA: TGTGCCAGCAGCGTAGGAGGGTCGAACACCGGGGAGCTGTTTTTT. Translation gives CASSVGGSNTGELFF.

V is TRBV6-1 and J is TRBJ1-6, with 7 nucleotides matching TRBD1. Germline V lookup: CDR1 MNHNS, CDR2 SASEGT. Trimming at V came to 3 bases and at J to 6 bases, leaving 5 bases not matched to a gene. The CDR3 is made up of 15 amino acids. The CDR3 DNA sequence: TGTGCCAGCAGTGAGTTCCGGGACAGTAATTCACCCCTCCACTTT. Translation: CASSEFRDSNSPLHF.

The V call is TRBV7-9, the J call TRBJ1-5, with D hard to call. From germline, CDR1 is SEHNR and CDR2 FQNEAQ (reference sequence). The CDR3 spans 16 residues. Trimming cost V 2 bases and J 2 bases, with 13 bases left between them. CDR3 protein: CASSLSWEAGNQPQHF. The CDR3, as DNA: TGTGCCAGCAGCTTATCATGGGAGGCAGGCAATCAGCCCCAGCATTTT.

The chain couples TRBV7-2 to TRBJ1-2; TRBD1 matches 7 bases. Germline V CDR1 and CDR2: SGHTA, FQGNSA. The V gene end was trimmed by 0 bases and the J gene end by 6 bases; junction bases not matched to a gene: 7. The CDR3 totals 15 residues. The CDR3 reads CASSLALRTGHGYTF. CDR3 sequence (DNA): TGTGCCAGCAGCTTAGCGCTTAGGACAGGCCATGGCTACACCTTC.

This sequence joins TRBV7-8 and TRBJ1-3; D gene ambiguous. Looked up from germline, CDR1 is SGHVS and CDR2 is FQNEAQ. Trimming removed 7 bases at V and 0 bases at J, with 13 bases between. There are 15 residues in the CDR3. CDR3 nucleotides: TGTGCCAGCACCTCAGCCCCCGGCTCTGGAAACACCATATATTTT. Translated, it gives CASTSAPGSGNTIYF.

This clone was detected only a few times. The CDR3 bases are TGCGCCAGCAGCCAGGGTACAGGGTACGGCAATGAGCAGTTCTTC. Amino acids: CASSQGTGYGNEQFF. The chain uses TRBV4-3 and TRBJ2-1; D might be TRBD1 (6 bases). There are 15 residues in the CDR3. Germline values: CDR1 LGHNA, CDR2 YSLEER. V lost 3 bases and J 6 bases, leaving 15 bases between the germline ends.

The chain links TRBV6-1 to TRBJ2-7; D possibly corresponds to TRBD1 (6 bases). Germline lookup yields CDR1 MNHNS and CDR2 SASEGT. V was clipped by 7 bases and J by 4 bases, with 8 bases between them. The CDR3 runs 11 residues. The CDR3 nucleotides are TGTGCCAGCAATCAGGGGTACGAGCAGTACTTC. Protein: CASNQGYEQYF.

This rearrangement joins TRBV10-1 to TRBJ2-5; TRBD2 is a possible D gene (6 bases). Germline V gene lookup returns CDR1 WNHNN and CDR2 SYGVQD (reference sequence). The CDR3 runs to 12 residues. V dropped 11 bases and J dropped 4 bases, with 14 bases sitting between them. The CDR3 DNA sequence: TGCGCCTGGGGAGGACGGAGAGAGACCCAGTACTTC. This encodes CAWGGRRETQYF.

The rearrangement links TRBV19 to TRBJ2-7; 10 bases fit TRBD2. Looked up from germline, CDR1 is LNHDA and CDR2 is SQIVND (reference sequence). The ends lost 2 bases at V and 7 bases at J; junction bases unmatched: 8. The CDR3 has 15 residues. The CDR3 DNA reads as TGTGCCAGTAGTATACAGAGCGGGGGGGCCTTGGAGCAGTACTTC. Its translation is CASSIQSGGALEQYF.

This CDR3 reads CASSPETVGNTEAFF. The CDR3 DNA reads as TGCGCCAGCAGCCCCGAGACAGTAGGGAACACTGAAGCTTTCTTT. The chain is built from TRBV5-1 and TRBJ1-1, with D possibly TRBD1 on 5 matching bases. V was pared by 4 bases and J by 1 base, with 14 bases between. Per germline, CDR1 SGHRS and CDR2 YFSETQ. This CDR3 has 15 amino acids.

The genes are TRBV30 and TRBJ1-3, with D hard to call. V lost 3 bases and J lost 4, with 16 bases in between. CDR3 length: 15 residues. Germline loops: CDR1 GTSNPN, CDR2 SVGIG (reference sequence). The CDR3 DNA follows: TGTGCCTGGAGCGAAGGGAGGCTAGGGGGAAACACCATATATTTT. Residues: CAWSEGRLGGNTIYF. Looking up the rest from reference TRBV30 and TRBJ1-3 gives the full variable domain: SQTIHQWPATLVQPVGSPLSLECTVEGTSNPNLYWYRQAAGRGLQLLFYSVGIGQISSEVPQNLSASRPQDRQFILSSKKLLLSDSGFYLCAWSEGRLGGNTIYFGEGSWLTVV.

The chain joins TRBV12-5 to TRBJ2-3; 8 nucleotides line up with TRBD2. The germline CDR1 and CDR2 sequences are LGHNT and FRNRAP. CDR3 length: 16 amino acids. Germline trimming cut 7 bases from V and 2 bases from J; bases unmatched to any gene: 11. CDR3 coding DNA: TGTGCTAGTGCCCTCGAGGCGGGGGGACTCACAGATACGCAGTATTTT. It codes for CASALEAGGLTDTQYF. Full variable domain (remainder filled in from reference TRBV12-5 and TRBJ2-3): DARVTQTPRHKVTEMGQEVTMRCQPILGHNTVFWYRQTMMQGLELLAYFRNRAPLDDSGMPKDRFSAEMPDATLATLKIQPSEPRDSAVYFCASALEAGGLTDTQYFGPGTRLTVL.

This chain uses TRBV6-1 with TRBJ1-5; 11 nucleotides agree with TRBD1. Germline CDR1 is MNHNS and CDR2 is SASEGT. V gave up 4 bases and J gave up 5 bases; unmatched junction bases: 4. The CDR3 extends over 15 amino acids. CDR3 sequence: CASSGGQGAYQPQHF. CDR3 DNA sequence: TGTGCCAGCAGTGGAGGACAGGGGGCGTATCAGCCCCAGCATTTT.